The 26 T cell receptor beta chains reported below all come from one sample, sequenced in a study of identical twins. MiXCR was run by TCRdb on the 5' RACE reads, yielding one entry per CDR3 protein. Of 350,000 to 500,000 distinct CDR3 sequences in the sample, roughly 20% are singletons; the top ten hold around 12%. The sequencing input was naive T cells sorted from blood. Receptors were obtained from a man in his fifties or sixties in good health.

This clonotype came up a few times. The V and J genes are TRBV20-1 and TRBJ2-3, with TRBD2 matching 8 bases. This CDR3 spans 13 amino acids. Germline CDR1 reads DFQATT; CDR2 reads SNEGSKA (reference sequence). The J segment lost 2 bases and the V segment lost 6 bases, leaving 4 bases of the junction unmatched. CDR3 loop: CSAIAGTTDTQYF. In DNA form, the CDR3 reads TGCAGTGCAATAGCGGGGACCACAGATACGCAGTATTTT.

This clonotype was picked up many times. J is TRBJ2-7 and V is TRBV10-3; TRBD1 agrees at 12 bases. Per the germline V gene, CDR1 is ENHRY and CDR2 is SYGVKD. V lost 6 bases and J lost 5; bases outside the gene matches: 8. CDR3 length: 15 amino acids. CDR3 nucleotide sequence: TGTGCCATCAGCGAACTGGGGACAGGGGGCGACGAGCAGTACTTC. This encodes CAISELGTGGDEQYF.

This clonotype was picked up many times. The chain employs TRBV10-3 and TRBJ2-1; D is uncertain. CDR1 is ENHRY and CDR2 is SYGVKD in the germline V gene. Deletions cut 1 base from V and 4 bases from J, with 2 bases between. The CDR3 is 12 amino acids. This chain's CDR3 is CAISEFYNEQFF. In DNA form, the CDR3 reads TGTGCCATCAGTGAGTTTTACAATGAGCAGTTCTTC.

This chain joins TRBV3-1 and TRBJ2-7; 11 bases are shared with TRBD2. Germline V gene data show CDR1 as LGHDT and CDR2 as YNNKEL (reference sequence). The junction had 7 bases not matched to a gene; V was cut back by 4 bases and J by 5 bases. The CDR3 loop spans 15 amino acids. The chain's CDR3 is CASSPPLAGGNEQYF. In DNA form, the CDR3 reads TGTGCCAGCAGCCCCCCCTTAGCGGGGGGGAACGAGCAGTACTTC.

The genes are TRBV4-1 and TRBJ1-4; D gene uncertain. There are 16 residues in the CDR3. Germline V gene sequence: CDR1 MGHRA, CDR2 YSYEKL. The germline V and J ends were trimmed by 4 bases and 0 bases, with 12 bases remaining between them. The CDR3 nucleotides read TGCGCCAGCAGCCTCAGGACGGTCGCAACTAATGAAAAACTGTTTTTT. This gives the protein CASSLRTVATNEKLFF.

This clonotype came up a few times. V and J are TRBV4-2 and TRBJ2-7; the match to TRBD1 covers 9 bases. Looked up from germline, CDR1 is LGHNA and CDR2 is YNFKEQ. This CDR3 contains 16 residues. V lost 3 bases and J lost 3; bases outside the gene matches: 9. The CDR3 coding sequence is TGTGCCAGCAGCCAGGAACAGGGGGCCGGACACTACGAGCAGTACTTC. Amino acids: CASSQEQGAGHYEQYF.

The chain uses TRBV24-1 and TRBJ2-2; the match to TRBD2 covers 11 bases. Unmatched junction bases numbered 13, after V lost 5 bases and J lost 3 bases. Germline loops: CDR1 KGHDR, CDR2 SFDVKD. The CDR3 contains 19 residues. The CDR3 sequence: CATSARRASGRLDTGELFF. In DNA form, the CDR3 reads TGTGCCACCAGTGCTCGGCGGGCTAGCGGGAGGTTGGACACCGGGGAGCTGTTTTTT.

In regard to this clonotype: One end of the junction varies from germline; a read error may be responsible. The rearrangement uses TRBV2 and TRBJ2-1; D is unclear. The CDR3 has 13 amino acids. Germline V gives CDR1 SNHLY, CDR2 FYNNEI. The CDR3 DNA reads TGTGCCAGCAGGGCCAGCTCCTACGATGAGCAGTTCTTC. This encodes CASRASSYDEQFF.

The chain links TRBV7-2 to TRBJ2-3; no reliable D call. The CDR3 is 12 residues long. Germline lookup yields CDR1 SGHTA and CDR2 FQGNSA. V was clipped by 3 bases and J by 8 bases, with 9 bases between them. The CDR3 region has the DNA TGTGCCAGCAGCTTCGGGCGAGGTACGCAGTATTTT. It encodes CASSFGRGTQYF.

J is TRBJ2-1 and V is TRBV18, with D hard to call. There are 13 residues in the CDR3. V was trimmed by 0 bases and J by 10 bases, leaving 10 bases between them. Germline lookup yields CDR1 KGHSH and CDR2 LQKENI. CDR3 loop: CASSPPSVGEQFF. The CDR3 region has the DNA TGTGCCAGCTCACCACCCTCGGTAGGCGAGCAGTTCTTC.

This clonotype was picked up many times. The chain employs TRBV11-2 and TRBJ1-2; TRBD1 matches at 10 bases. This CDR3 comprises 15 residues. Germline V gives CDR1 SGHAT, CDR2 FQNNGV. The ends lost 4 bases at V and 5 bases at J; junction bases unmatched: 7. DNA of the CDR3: TGTGCCAGCAGCTCGACTCGGACAGGGGGATATGGCTACACCTTC. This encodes CASSSTRTGGYGYTF.

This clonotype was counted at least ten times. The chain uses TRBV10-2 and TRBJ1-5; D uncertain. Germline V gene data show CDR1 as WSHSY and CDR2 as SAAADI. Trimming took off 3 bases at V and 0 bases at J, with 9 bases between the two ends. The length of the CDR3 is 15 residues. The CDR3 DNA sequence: TGCGCCAGCAGTGAAACAGAGTTTAGCAATCAGCCCCAGCATTTT. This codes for CASSETEFSNQPQHF.

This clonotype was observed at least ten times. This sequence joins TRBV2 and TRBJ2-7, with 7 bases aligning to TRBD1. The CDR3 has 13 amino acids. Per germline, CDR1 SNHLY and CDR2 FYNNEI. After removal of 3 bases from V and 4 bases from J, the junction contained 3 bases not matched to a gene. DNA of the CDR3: TGTGCCAGCAGTGAGGGACAGCCATACGAGCAGTACTTC. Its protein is CASSEGQPYEQYF. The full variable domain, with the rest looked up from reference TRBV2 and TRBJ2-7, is EPEVTQTPSHQVTQMGQEVILRCVPISNHLYFYWYRQILGQKVEFLVSFYNNEISEKSEIFDDQFSVERPDGSNFTLKIRSTKLEDSAMYFCASSEGQPYEQYFGPGTRLTVT.

The chain's CDR3 is CASSLEWVLAKNIQYF. As DNA, the CDR3 is TGTGCCAGCAGTTTAGAATGGGTTTTAGCCAAAAACATTCAGTACTTC. The J gene is TRBJ2-4, the V gene TRBV12-3 or TRBV12-4; D not certain. Between the trimmed V and J ends, which lost 1 base and 0 bases, there was a span of 10 bases. The CDR3 runs to 16 residues.

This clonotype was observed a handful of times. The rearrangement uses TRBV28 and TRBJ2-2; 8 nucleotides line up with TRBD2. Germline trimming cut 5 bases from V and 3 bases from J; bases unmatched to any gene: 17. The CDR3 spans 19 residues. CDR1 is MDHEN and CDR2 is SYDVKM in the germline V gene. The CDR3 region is CASSPGWLGGRRDTGELFF. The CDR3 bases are TGTGCCAGCAGTCCTGGATGGCTAGGCGGGAGGAGAGACACCGGGGAGCTGTTTTTT.

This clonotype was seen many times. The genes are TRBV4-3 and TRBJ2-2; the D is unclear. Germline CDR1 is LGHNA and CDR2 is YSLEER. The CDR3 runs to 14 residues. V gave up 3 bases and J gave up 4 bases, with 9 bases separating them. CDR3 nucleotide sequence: TGCGCCAGCAGCCACGGGTCATTCACCGGGGAGCTGTTTTTT. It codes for CASSHGSFTGELFF.

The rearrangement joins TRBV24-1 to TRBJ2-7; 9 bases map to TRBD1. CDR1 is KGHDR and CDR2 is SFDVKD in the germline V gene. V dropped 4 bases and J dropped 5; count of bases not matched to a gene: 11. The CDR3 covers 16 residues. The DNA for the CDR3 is TGTGCCACCAGTGAGGACGATTCGGGACAGGGAAACGAGCAGTACTTC. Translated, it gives CATSEDDSGQGNEQYF.

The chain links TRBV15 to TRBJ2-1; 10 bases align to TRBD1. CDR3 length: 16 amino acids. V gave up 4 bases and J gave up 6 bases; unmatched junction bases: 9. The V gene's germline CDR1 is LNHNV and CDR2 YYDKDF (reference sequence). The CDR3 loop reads CATSTGAGTGANEQFF. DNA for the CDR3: TGTGCCACCAGCACCGGAGCCGGGACAGGGGCCAATGAGCAGTTCTTC.

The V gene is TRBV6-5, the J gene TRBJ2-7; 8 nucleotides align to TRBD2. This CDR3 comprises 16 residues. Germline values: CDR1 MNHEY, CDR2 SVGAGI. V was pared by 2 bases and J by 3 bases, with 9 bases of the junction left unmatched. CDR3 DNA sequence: TGTGCCAGCAGTTACATCTTGGCGGGGGGTCGCTACGAGCAGTACTTC. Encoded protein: CASSYILAGGRYEQYF.

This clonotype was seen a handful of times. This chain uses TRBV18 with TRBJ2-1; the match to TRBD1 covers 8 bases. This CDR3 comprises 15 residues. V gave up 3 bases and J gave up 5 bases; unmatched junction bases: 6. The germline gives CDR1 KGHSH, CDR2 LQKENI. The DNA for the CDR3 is TGTGCCAGCTCACCGGCGAGGACAGGGAACAATGAGCAGTTCTTC. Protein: CASSPARTGNNEQFF.

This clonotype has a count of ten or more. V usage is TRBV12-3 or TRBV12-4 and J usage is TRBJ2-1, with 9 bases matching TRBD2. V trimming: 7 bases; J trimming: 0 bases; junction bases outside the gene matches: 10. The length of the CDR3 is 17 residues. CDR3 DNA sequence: TGTGCCAGCAAAGTAGCTAGCGGGACGAGCTCCTACAATGAGCAGTTCTTC. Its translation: CASKVASGTSSYNEQFF.

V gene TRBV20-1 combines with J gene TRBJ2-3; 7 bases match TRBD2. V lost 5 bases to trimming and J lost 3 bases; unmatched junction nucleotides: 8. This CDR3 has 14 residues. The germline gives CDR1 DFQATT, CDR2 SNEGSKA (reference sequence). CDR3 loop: CSASRTRSTDTQYF. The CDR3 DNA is TGCAGTGCTTCCCGGACTAGATCAACAGATACGCAGTATTTT.

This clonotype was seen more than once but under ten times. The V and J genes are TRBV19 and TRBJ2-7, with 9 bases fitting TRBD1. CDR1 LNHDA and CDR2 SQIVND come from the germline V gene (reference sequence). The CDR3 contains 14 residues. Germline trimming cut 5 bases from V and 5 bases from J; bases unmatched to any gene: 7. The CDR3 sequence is CASSEQGALDEQYF. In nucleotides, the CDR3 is TGTGCCAGTAGTGAACAGGGGGCCCTTGACGAGCAGTACTTC.

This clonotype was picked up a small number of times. CDR3 protein: CASSLTGFGADQPQHF. The CDR3, as DNA: TGTGCCAGCAGCTTAACAGGGTTTGGGGCTGATCAGCCCCAGCATTTT. The V and J genes are TRBV5-6 and TRBJ1-5; D possibly corresponds to TRBD1 (6 bases). This CDR3 region has 16 residues. Looked up from germline, CDR1 is SGHDT and CDR2 is YYEEEE. Trimming shortened V by 2 bases and J by 5 bases, and 17 bases separated the two germline ends. The whole variable domain, remainder taken from reference TRBV5-6 and TRBJ1-5, is DAGVTQSPTHLIKTRGQQVTLRCSPKSGHDTVSWYQQALGQGPQFIFQYYEEEERQRGNFPDRFSGHQFPNYSSELNVNALLLGDSALYLCASSLTGFGADQPQHFGDGTRLSIL.

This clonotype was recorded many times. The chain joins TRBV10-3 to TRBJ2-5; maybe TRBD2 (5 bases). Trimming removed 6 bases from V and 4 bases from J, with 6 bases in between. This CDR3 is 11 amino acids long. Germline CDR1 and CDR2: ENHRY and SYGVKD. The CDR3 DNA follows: TGTGCCATCAGCGAGGGAGAGACCCAGTACTTC. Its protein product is CAISEGETQYF.

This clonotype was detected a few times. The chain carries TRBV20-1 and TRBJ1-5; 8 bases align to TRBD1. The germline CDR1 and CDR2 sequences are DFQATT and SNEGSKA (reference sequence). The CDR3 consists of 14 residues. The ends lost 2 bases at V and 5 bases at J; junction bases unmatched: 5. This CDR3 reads CSARSDRDYQPQHF. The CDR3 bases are TGCAGTGCTAGATCGGACAGGGACTATCAGCCCCAGCATTTT.